The present T cell receptor (beta chain) was sequenced within a study of T cell repertoires in cytomegalovirus infection. On the study more broadly: Public TCR beta signatures were indicative of both CMV infection and a matching HLA type. Overall study results and limits: HLA-C-restricted CMV-specific TCR beta clonotypes were dominant in the ex vivo response. Identification of carriers of CMV plus the relevant HLA was achieved through cumulative public TCR beta family frequency.

Trimming pared 5 bases from V and 5 bases from J, leaving 9 bases between. CDR1 and CDR2 from the germline V gene are DFQATT and SNEGSKA (reference sequence). This CDR3 spans 11 amino acids. From the reads, TCRdb called clonotypes with MiXCR, one entry per CDR3 protein. The table records approximately 500,000 distinct CDR3 sequences, 11% of them present only once. Comment on this clonotype: Its cognate antigen is unknown.

The sample comprised PBMCs. V is TRBV20-1 and J is TRBJ2-5, with a weak D call TRBD1 (6 bases). The source is a human donor in good health (CMV status not recorded). Some clones in this sample may be carry-over from other donors' samples. The CDR3 region is CSAAQGETQYF. DNA of the CDR3: TGCAGTGCTGCGCAGGGGGAGACCCAGTACTTC.